The next 26 T cell receptor beta chains were all read from a single sample in a study of cytomegalovirus exposure and HLA in healthy donors (TCRdb year 2017). The library relied on the immunoSEQ multiplex PCR assay. Held by TCRdb, this immuneACCESS table contains in-frame sequences only and omits some clones. Under half of the omission traces to an unresolved V gene where checked; the cause of the rest is unknown. This sample comprises about 160,000 clones, about nine tenths of them detected only once. The ten largest clones add up to about 5.8% of the sample. Sequenced material: PBMCs. All receptors come from a woman aged 25 to 39 in good health and CMV-seronegative.

V usage is TRBV7-9 and J usage is TRBJ2-4; D not certain. Trimming stripped 3 bases from V and 10 bases from J, with 10 bases between. The germline V gene encodes CDR1 SEHNR and CDR2 FQNEAQ (reference sequence). The CDR3 is 12 amino acids. The CDR3 region has the DNA TGTGCCAGCAGCTTTCCTGACGGTATTCAGTACTTC. Amino acid sequence: CASSFPDGIQYF.

The chain combines TRBV7-3 with TRBJ1-1; D call uncertain. V lost 0 bases and J 3 bases, leaving 8 bases between the germline ends. The CDR3 is 14 amino acids. Germline loops: CDR1 SGHTA, CDR2 FQGTGA. The CDR3 region is CASSLTLGDTEAFF. CDR3 DNA: TGTGCCAGCAGCTTAACGCTAGGCGACACTGAAGCTTTCTTT.

This chain connects TRBV5-5 to TRBJ2-7; a weak D match, TRBD1 (5 bases). V gave up 1 base and J gave up 0 bases, with 14 bases separating them. Germline V CDR1 and CDR2: SGHKS, YYEKEE (reference sequence). This CDR3 has 16 amino acids. This CDR3 reads CASSLTGTASSYEQYF. The CDR3 nucleotides read TGTGCCAGCAGCTTGACAGGAACCGCCAGCTCCTACGAGCAGTACTTC.

The chain recombines TRBV4-1 with TRBJ1-3; D is undetermined. The V and J ends lost 0 bases and 2 bases respectively, with 8 bases between them. CDR1 is MGHRA and CDR2 is YSYEKL in the germline V gene. This CDR3 has 15 residues. CDR3 loop: CASSQDRTAGNTIYF. CDR3 in DNA: TGCGCCAGCAGCCAAGATCGGACGGCTGGAAACACCATATATTTT.

The count of this clone is one. V and J are TRBV28 and TRBJ1-5, with 8 bases that match TRBD1. Germline V lookup: CDR1 MDHEN, CDR2 SYDVKM. The CDR3 has 15 amino acids. The ends lost 3 bases at V and 2 bases at J; junction bases unmatched: 3. The CDR3 is CASSFQGAGNQPQHF. DNA for the CDR3: TGTGCCAGCAGTTTCCAGGGGGCAGGCAATCAGCCCCAGCATTTT.

This chain connects TRBV2 to TRBJ1-1; D remains unclear. Trimming took off 4 bases at V and 0 bases at J, with 9 bases between the two ends. The CDR3 runs 14 residues. Germline V gene data show CDR1 as SNHLY and CDR2 as FYNNEI. CDR3 protein: CASSAGGMNTEAFF. CDR3 sequence (DNA): TGTGCCAGCAGTGCTGGCGGTATGAACACTGAAGCTTTCTTT.

The chain carries TRBV11-2 and TRBJ2-7; D is perhaps TRBD2 (5 bases). The germline V gene has CDR1 SGHAT and CDR2 FQNNGV. This CDR3 is 13 amino acids long. The V end lost 3 bases, the J end lost 2 bases, and 8 bases lay between the germline ends. The CDR3, as DNA: TGTGCCAGCAGCTTGAGGGTACCCTACGAGCAGTACTTC. As protein: CASSLRVPYEQYF.

The V and J genes are TRBV19 and TRBJ2-7; D gene uncertain. V was shortened by 4 bases and J by 4 bases, with 20 bases between the two germline ends. Germline CDR1 is LNHDA and CDR2 is SQIVND (reference sequence). There are 16 residues in the CDR3. The CDR3 spells CASSKGSTRHPYEQYF. The CDR3 DNA reads as TGTGCCAGTAGTAAGGGATCGACCCGACACCCGTACGAGCAGTACTTC.

This chain connects TRBV5-1 to TRBJ1-1; D not resolved. V lost 1 base, J lost 1 base, and 8 bases lay in between. The CDR3 is made up of 14 amino acids. Germline CDR1 and CDR2: SGHRS and YFSETQ. CDR3 sequence (DNA): TGCGCCAGCAGCTTGAATTCAGCGAACACTGAAGCTTTCTTT. Its protein is CASSLNSANTEAFF.

The chain has TRBV5-1 and TRBJ2-7; 10 bases line up with TRBD1. CDR1 and CDR2 from the germline V gene are SGHRS and YFSETQ. CDR3 length: 14 residues. After removal of 3 bases from V and 3 bases from J, the junction contained 3 bases not matched to a gene. In DNA, the CDR3 is TGCGCCAGCAGCTGGACAGGGGGAGACTACGAGCAGTACTTC. It is translated as CASSWTGGDYEQYF.

The rearrangement joins TRBV5-1 to TRBJ2-7, with D unresolved. The CDR3 totals 14 residues. V was trimmed by 2 bases and J by 2 bases, leaving 11 bases between them. Germline lookup yields CDR1 SGHRS and CDR2 YFSETQ. The CDR3 DNA is TGCGCCAGCAGCTTTGATCTACCTCCCTACGAGCAGTACTTC. This codes for CASSFDLPPYEQYF.

This chain joins TRBV5-4 and TRBJ1-2; 8 bases fit TRBD1. This CDR3 region has 15 residues. Germline trimming cut 3 bases from V and 4 bases from J; bases unmatched to any gene: 8. CDR1 and CDR2 from the germline V gene are SGHNT and YYREEE (reference sequence). The CDR3 spells CASSSPKDRVYGYTF. The CDR3 DNA reads as TGTGCCAGCAGCTCACCTAAGGACAGGGTCTATGGCTACACCTTC.

This clone was recorded a few times. The V call is TRBV29-1, the J call TRBJ1-1; D is undetermined. The V gene's germline CDR1 is SQVTM and CDR2 ANQGSEA. The CDR3 runs 15 residues. Trimming removed 5 bases at V and 1 base at J, with 17 bases between. CDR3 DNA sequence: TGCAGCGTTTGCGAGAAGGGCACAGCGAACACTGAAGCTTTCTTT. Its protein product is CSVCEKGTANTEAFF.

This clone was seen only once. This chain uses TRBV12-1 with TRBJ1-5; the table's D call, TRBD1, was not checked against the DNA. TRBV12-1 is an annotated pseudogene. This CDR3 spans 15 amino acids. The CDR3 coding sequence is TGTGCCAGCAGCTTTAGGCAGGCAAAACATGAACCCCAGCATTTT. This translates into CASSFRQAKHEPQHF.

The chain carries TRBV2 and TRBJ2-7; D is unclear. Trimming left V 5 bases short and J 0 bases short, with 11 bases between. The CDR3 spans 14 residues. Germline CDR1 and CDR2: SNHLY and FYNNEI. CDR3 residues: CASSSDGSSYEQYF. For the CDR3, the DNA is TGTGCCAGCAGTTCCGACGGTAGCTCCTACGAGCAGTACTTC.

The rearrangement uses TRBV6-6 and TRBJ2-1; a possible D gene is TRBD1 (6 bases). The CDR3 covers 15 residues. V was pared by 5 bases and J by 3 bases, with 14 bases between. The germline CDR1 and CDR2 sequences are MNHNY and SVGAGI (reference sequence). CDR3 region: CASSNLGGVYNEQFF. In DNA, the CDR3 is TGTGCCAGCAGTAACTTAGGGGGTGTCTACAATGAGCAGTTCTTC.

V is TRBV6-4 and J is TRBJ1-1, with D maybe TRBD1 (5 bases). Germline-derived CDR1 and CDR2 are MRHNA and SNTAGT. V was cut by 8 bases and J by 5 bases, with 15 bases left in between. The CDR3 extends over 13 amino acids. This CDR3 reads CASAFNGGTEAFF. The CDR3 nucleotides are TGTGCCAGCGCTTTTAACGGGGGTACTGAAGCTTTCTTT.

V is TRBV11-1 and J is TRBJ2-1; 15 positions match TRBD2. The germline V gene has CDR1 SGHAT and CDR2 FQDESV (reference sequence). CDR3 size: 17 residues. V shed 5 bases, J shed 6 bases, and the junction held 8 bases outside the gene matches. Here the CDR3 reads CASSKGLAGGSINEQFF. In DNA form, the CDR3 reads TGTGCCAGCAGCAAGGGACTAGCGGGAGGTTCTATCAATGAGCAGTTCTTC. The entire variable domain, with the rest obtained from reference TRBV11-1 and TRBJ2-1, is as follows: EAEVAQSPRYKITEKSQAVAFWCDPISGHATLYWYRQILGQGPELLVQFQDESVVDDSQLPKDRFSAERLKGVDSTLKIQPAELGDSAMYLCASSKGLAGGSINEQFFGPGTRLTVL.

This chain uses TRBV15 with TRBJ2-1, with 7 positions matching TRBD1. There are 15 residues in the CDR3. Looked up from germline, CDR1 is LNHNV and CDR2 is YYDKDF (reference sequence). V lost 2 bases to trimming and J lost 9 bases; unmatched junction nucleotides: 10. In nucleotides, the CDR3 is TGTGCCACCAGCAGATCTCGACAGGGAGTGGGTGAGCAGTTCTTC. This gives the protein CATSRSRQGVGEQFF.

The chain joins TRBV9 to TRBJ2-7; tentative D call: TRBD1 (5 bases). The CDR3 consists of 16 residues. Germline V gene lookup returns CDR1 SGDLS and CDR2 YYNGEE. V lost 0 bases and J lost 2, with 15 bases in between. CDR3 in amino acids: CASSVVGRTTPYEQYF. DNA for the CDR3: TGTGCCAGCAGCGTAGTTGGCAGGACAACCCCCTACGAGCAGTACTTC.

V is TRBV27 and J is TRBJ2-1; TRBD2 aligns across 13 bases. Per the germline V gene, CDR1 is MNHEY and CDR2 is SMNVEV (reference sequence). The CDR3 is 16 residues long. The V segment lost 3 bases and the J segment 13 bases; nucleotides outside the gene matches: 12. The CDR3 sequence: CASSFPPGLAGSRQFF. For the CDR3, the DNA is TGTGCCAGCAGTTTCCCCCCGGGACTAGCGGGGTCGCGTCAGTTCTTC.

CDR3 nucleotides: TGTGCCAGCAGTGATGTCGGGGGCAGCTCCTACGAGCAGTACTTC. Translating it yields CASSDVGGSSYEQYF. This chain links TRBV2 with TRBJ2-7; D may correspond to TRBD1 or TRBD2 (6 bases each). CDR1 is SNHLY and CDR2 is FYNNEI in the germline V gene. The ends were cut back, 3 bases at V and 0 bases at J, with 12 bases in the middle. This CDR3 has 15 residues.

The chain uses TRBV5-6 and TRBJ1-2; 11 bases line up with TRBD1. Trimming at V came to 4 bases and at J to 0 bases, leaving 8 bases not matched to a gene. The CDR3 is 17 amino acids. Per germline, CDR1 SGHDT and CDR2 YYEEEE. The CDR3 DNA reads as TGTGCCAGCAGCCCAGGGACAGGGGGTGCGACTAACTATGGCTACACCTTC. Its translation is CASSPGTGGATNYGYTF.

The rearrangement links TRBV7-3 to TRBJ2-7, with D hard to call. Germline V CDR1 and CDR2: SGHTA, FQGTGA. The length of the CDR3 is 13 residues. The V end lost 5 bases, the J end lost 5 bases, and 13 bases lay between the germline ends. CDR3 in DNA: TGTGCCAGCAGCCGGGCCCCTAGGGACGAGCAGTACTTC. Protein product: CASSRAPRDEQYF.

This clone was seen only once. The V gene is TRBV7-2, the J gene TRBJ1-3; D not resolved. Germline lookup yields CDR1 SGHTA and CDR2 FQGNSA. This CDR3 has 15 residues. Trimming pared 5 bases from V and 0 bases from J, leaving 11 bases between. The CDR3 sequence: CASSLEAHSGNTIYF. CDR3 nucleotides: TGTGCCAGCAGCCTGGAGGCTCACTCTGGAAACACCATATATTTT.

This clone occurred once. V is TRBV14 and J is TRBJ1-1; D gene ambiguous. CDR3 size: 13 residues. Germline lookup yields CDR1 SGHDN and CDR2 FVKESK. Trimming pared 1 base from V and 7 bases from J, leaving 10 bases between. The CDR3, as DNA: TGTGCCAGCAGCCAAGTTAGTAGGTTTGAAGCTTTCTTT. It is translated as CASSQVSRFEAFF.